Sequencing of this T cell receptor beta chain was carried out in a study of regulatory T cells in long-lasting Graves disease (dated by TCRdb to 2020 to 2022). Background on the whole study: Persistent Graves' disease was defined as persistently positive TSH receptor autoantibodies together with antithyroid drug treatment for over 5 years. On average, persistent Graves' disease patients in the clinical cohort had been on antithyroid drugs for approximately ten years. TCR sequencing covered around 13 persistent and around 20 newly diagnosed Graves' disease patients, around 33 samples in total. The study took place in China and was registered as a clinical trial. Persistent Graves' disease patients were compared with newly diagnosed Graves' disease patients by peripheral blood TCR sequencing and RNA sequencing.

According to the germline V gene, CDR1 reads SGHRS and CDR2 reads YFSETQ. A distance of 14 bases separates the germline ends of V and J, which lose 0 bases and 7 bases respectively. The CDR3 contains 14 residues, cysteine and phenylalanine counted. Only the CDR3 region is kept as DNA, spanning 42 bases read in frame from base 1. The full study reports these points: Because the primary lesion, thyroid tissue, could not be accessed, the study looked at peripheral blood alone. Patients with persistent disease shared more public clonotypes (roughly 2,900) than newly diagnosed patients did (approximately 990). Persistent Graves' disease patients showed lower TCR Shannon entropy and fewer highly expanded clones than newly diagnosed patients, suggesting clonal expansion. As a limitation, the authors acknowledged that the small sample size may reduce accuracy. TRBV28, TRBJ1-2 and TRBJ2-5 were preferentially used in persistent disease, while TRBV20-1 and TRBJ2-1 were favored in newly diagnosed disease. Sequencing and analysis were limited to the TCR beta chain.

This clonotype was recorded a few times. What this receptor recognizes is not known. No per-base quality is available; no much larger clone lies one base away. The sample's time point, from its label and the paper: persistent/refractory GD, antithyroid drugs over 5 years with positive TRAb. For both TCR sequencing and RNA sequencing, RNA was extracted from PBMCs using TRIzol. The diagnosis of Graves' disease followed American Thyroid Association guidelines. Patients were recruited from an endocrinology department in Xi'an, China. Each patient gave 7 to 9.5 milliliters of peripheral blood, collected in an EDTA anticoagulant tube. Ficoll Paque Plus density gradient separation was used to isolate PBMCs, and no further T cell sorting was done. RNA quality was checked with an Agilent 2100 Bioanalyzer and agarose gel, and concentration with a NanoDrop 2000. The library was produced with multiplex PCR. The sequencer listed for this sample is Illumina HiSeq 4000. TCR beta libraries were built with iRepertoire HTBI primers and Arm-PCR amplification of CDR3 regions. Before sequencing, the PCR products underwent gel purification. Regarding the original processing steps: Across samples, some 62 TRBV and 14 TRBJ segments were identified and used for gene usage analysis of CDR3 amino acid clonotypes. COPE and FqMerger were used to merge filtered high-quality paired reads into contigs. BLAST was used to align contigs to IMGT TRBV, TRBD and TRBJ reference genes, with CDR3 defined following IMGT. Any clonotype with a frequency above 0.1% was classified as a highly expanded clone. Repertoire diversity was measured by Shannon entropy, and V-J evenness by the Gini coefficient. Clonotypes shared by more than one individual were considered public. The raw public reads went through TCRdb reprocessing: fastp at Q25, MiXCR clone calling, in-frame beta chains kept. For every CDR3 protein sequence, its rows merge into one entry that carries the most common genes and DNA. In this record, the V and J calls reflect TCRdb's handling and not the investigators' own analysis. This sample has fewer than 450,000 distinct CDR3 sequences in its table, and about a quarter of those were observed once. The ten most abundant clones make up 26% of the sample.

Here the sequenced sample was peripheral blood mononuclear cells (PBMCs), taken when the disease was refractory, from a patient treated with antithyroid drugs. Recombination linked TRBV5-1 to TRBJ2-7; the D match is possibly TRBD1 or TRBD2, with 5 bases aligned in each. This clonotype originated in a female donor with Graves disease. The DNA is as follows: TGCGCCAGCAGCTTGGCGGGGACCCTCTCTGAGCAGTACTTC. Translation gives CASSLAGTLSEQYF.